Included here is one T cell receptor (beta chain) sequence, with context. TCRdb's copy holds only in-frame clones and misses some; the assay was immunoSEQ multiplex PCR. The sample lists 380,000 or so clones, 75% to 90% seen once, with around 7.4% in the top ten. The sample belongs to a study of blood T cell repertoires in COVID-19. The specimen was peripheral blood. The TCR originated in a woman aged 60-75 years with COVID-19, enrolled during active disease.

The chain's CDR3 is CASSQGQGGGELFF. DNA for the CDR3: TGCGCCAGCAGCCAGGGACAGGGAGGCGGGGAGCTGTTTTTT. The chain joins TRBV5-1 to TRBJ2-2, with 9 bases matching TRBD1. With 4 bases clipped from V and 7 bases from J, the junction kept 5 bases outside the gene matches. The CDR3 runs to 14 residues. Germline assignment: CDR1 SGHRS and CDR2 YFSETQ.